In this sample, the clone carrying this T cell receptor beta chain turned up once. The CDR3 loop spans 14 amino acids. CDR1 is SGHTA, CDR2 FQGNSA, per germline. The J segment lost 4 bases and the V segment lost 5 bases, leaving 5 bases of the junction unmatched. This sample was included in a study of blood T cell repertoires in COVID-19. TCRdb's table, derived via immunoSEQ multiplex PCR, lists solely in-frame clones and lacks some. The sample includes some 210,000 clones, about nine tenths seen only once; the top ten take about 5%. The rearrangement links TRBV7-2 to TRBJ2-5; the match to TRBD2 covers 9 bases. Sequenced input: peripheral blood. The clonotype was recovered from a woman between 35 and 50 years old with acute or convalescent COVID-19. CDR3 DNA sequence: TGTGCCAGCAGCATTAGCGGGGGAGGAGAGACCCAGTACTTC. It yields the protein CASSISGGGETQYF.